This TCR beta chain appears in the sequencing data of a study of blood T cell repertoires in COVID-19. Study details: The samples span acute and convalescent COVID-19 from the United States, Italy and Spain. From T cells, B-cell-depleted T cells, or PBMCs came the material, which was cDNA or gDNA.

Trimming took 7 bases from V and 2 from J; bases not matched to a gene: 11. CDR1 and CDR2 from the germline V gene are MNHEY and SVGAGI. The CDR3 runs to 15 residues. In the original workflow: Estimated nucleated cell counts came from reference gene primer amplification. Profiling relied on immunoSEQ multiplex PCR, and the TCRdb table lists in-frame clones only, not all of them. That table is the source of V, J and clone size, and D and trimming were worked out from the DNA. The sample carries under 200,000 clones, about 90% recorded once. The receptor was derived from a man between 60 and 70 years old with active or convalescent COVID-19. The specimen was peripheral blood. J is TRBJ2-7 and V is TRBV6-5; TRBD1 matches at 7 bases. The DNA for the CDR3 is TGTGCCAGCAACCTATTCGGGACAGCTCCCTACGAGCAGTACTTC. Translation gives CASNLFGTAPYEQYF.